This T cell receptor beta chain was captured in a study of T cell repertoires in cytomegalovirus infection. About the research overall: Public TCR beta signatures marked donors with CMV infection and the matching HLA.

Comments on this clonotype: Its antigen is not identified.

Notes on the study in general: There were carriers of CMV plus the relevant HLA, and cumulative public TCR beta family frequency identified them. Predominance within the ex vivo response was attributable to HLA-C-restricted CMV-specific TCR beta clonotypes.

Germline-derived CDR1 and CDR2 are MGHRA and YSYEKL. Trimming took 2 bases from V and 4 from J; bases not matched to a gene: 14. CDR3 length: 18 residues. TCRdb independently ran MiXCR on the reads; one entry per CDR3 protein. This table has just under 550,000 distinct CDR3 sequences, about a quarter appearing once. Sequencing was done on a sample of PBMCs. V and J are TRBV4-1 and TRBJ2-7; 10 positions agree with TRBD2. This sequence was found in a human donor in good health (CMV status not recorded). Some clones in this sample may be carry-over from other donors' samples. CDR3 sequence: CASSQPLSGRPGRYEQYF. The CDR3 DNA follows: TGCGCCAGCAGCCAACCCCTTAGCGGGAGGCCGGGGAGGTACGAGCAGTACTTC.